These 7 T cell receptor beta chains originate from one sample sequenced in a study of cytomegalovirus exposure and HLA in healthy donors (dated 2017 in TCRdb). The library was built by means of the immunoSEQ multiplex PCR assay. A mixture of 60 forward primers for TCR Vbeta segments and 13 reverse primers for TCR Jbeta segments was used in the multiplex PCR. In its TCRdb copy, this immuneACCESS table keeps in-frame sequences only and misses some clones. Where compared with another copy, unresolved V genes explain less than half of these, and the others have no known cause. A total of fewer than 250,000 clones appear in this sample, 74% of them only once. The ten largest clones represent less than 4% of the sample. The sequenced sample was PBMCs. All receptors derive from a woman in her 30s in good health and CMV-seropositive.

The rearrangement uses TRBV19 and TRBJ1-5; 9 bases fit TRBD1. This CDR3 contains 14 residues. Germline V gene data show CDR1 as LNHDA and CDR2 as SQIVND (reference sequence). V lost 7 bases to trimming and J lost 6 bases; unmatched junction nucleotides: 7. The CDR3 nucleotides read TGTGCCAGTAATTCACAGGGGGCAGGTCAGCCCCAGCATTTT. Translating it yields CASNSQGAGQPQHF.

This chain connects TRBV7-2 to TRBJ2-4; 12 nucleotides line up with TRBD2. Trimming cost V 5 bases and J 11 bases; bases outside gene matches: 7. This CDR3 is built from 14 residues. The germline gives CDR1 SGHTA, CDR2 FQGNSA. CDR3 loop: CASSAGLAGFVQYF. DNA for the CDR3: TGTGCCAGCAGCGCCGGACTAGCGGGGTTCGTTCAGTACTTC.

This clone has just a few counts. The chain uses TRBV27 and TRBJ1-2; 9 bases are shared with TRBD1. This CDR3 is built from 18 residues. Germline CDR1 MNHEY, CDR2 SMNVEV (reference sequence). The V and J ends lost 2 bases and 0 bases, in that order; junction bases with no gene match: 10. The CDR3 region has the DNA TGTGCCAGCAGTTTAAGGGGATGGGACAGGGCCGCTAACTATGGCTACACCTTC. Translation gives CASSLRGWDRAANYGYTF.

The chain carries TRBV27 and TRBJ2-3; the match to TRBD2 covers 8 bases. V shed 3 bases, J shed 3 bases, and the junction held 11 bases outside the gene matches. Germline V gene lookup returns CDR1 MNHEY and CDR2 SMNVEV (reference sequence). The CDR3 is 17 residues long. CDR3 protein: CASSFTSGTSETDTQYF. The CDR3 DNA reads TGTGCCAGCAGTTTCACCTCCGGGACTAGTGAGACAGATACGCAGTATTTT.

The chain is built from TRBV6-5 and TRBJ2-5, with TRBD1 matching over 7 bases. The CDR3 has 15 residues. Germline V gene lookup returns CDR1 MNHEY and CDR2 SVGAGI. The ends lost 0 bases at V and 4 bases at J; junction bases unmatched: 5. The CDR3 spells CASSYSVAGGETQYF. The CDR3 DNA is TGTGCCAGCAGTTACTCGGTAGCAGGGGGAGAGACCCAGTACTTC.

The chain links TRBV19 to TRBJ2-7; 13 nucleotides line up with TRBD2. The CDR3 loop spans 18 amino acids. After removal of 0 bases from V and 3 bases from J, the junction contained 8 bases not matched to a gene. Germline loops: CDR1 LNHDA, CDR2 SQIVND (reference sequence). DNA of the CDR3: TGTGCCAGTAGTATAGAAAGTTGGTGGACTAGCGGGAGCTACGAGCAGTACTTC. As protein: CASSIESWWTSGSYEQYF. Combining the CDR3 with reference TRBV19 and TRBJ2-7 gives the whole variable domain DGGITQSPKYLFRKEGQNVTLSCEQNLNHDAMYWYRQDPGQGLRLIYYSQIVNDFQKGDIAEGYSVSREKKESFPLTVTSAQKNPTAFYLCASSIESWWTSGSYEQYFGPGTRLTVT.

This chain connects TRBV5-1 to TRBJ1-6; D unresolved. CDR3 length: 13 residues. V was shortened by 0 bases and J by 14 bases, with 12 bases between the two germline ends. Germline V CDR1 and CDR2: SGHRS, YFSETQ. CDR3 nucleotides: TGCGCCAGCAGCTTGGAAGCGGTGGGAACCCTCCACTTT. Translating it yields CASSLEAVGTLHF.